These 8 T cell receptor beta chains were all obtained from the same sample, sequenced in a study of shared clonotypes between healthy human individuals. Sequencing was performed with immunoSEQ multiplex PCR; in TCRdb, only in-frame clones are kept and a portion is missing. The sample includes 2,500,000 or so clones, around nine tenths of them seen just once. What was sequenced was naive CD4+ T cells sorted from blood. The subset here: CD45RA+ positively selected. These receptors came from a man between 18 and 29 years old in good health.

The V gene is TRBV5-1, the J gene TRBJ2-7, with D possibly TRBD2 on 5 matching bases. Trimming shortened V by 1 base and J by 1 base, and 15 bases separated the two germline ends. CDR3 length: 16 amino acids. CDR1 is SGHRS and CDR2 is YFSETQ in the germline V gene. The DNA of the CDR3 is TGCGCCAGCAGCTTGACGGCCTCCTCGGGGTCCTACGAGCAGTACTTC. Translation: CASSLTASSGSYEQYF.

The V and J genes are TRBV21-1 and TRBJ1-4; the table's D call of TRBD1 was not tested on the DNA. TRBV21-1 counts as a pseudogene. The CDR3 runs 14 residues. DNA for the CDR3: TGTGCCAGCAATCTAGGGGCGGCTAATGAAAAACTGTTTTTT. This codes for CASNLGAANEKLFF.

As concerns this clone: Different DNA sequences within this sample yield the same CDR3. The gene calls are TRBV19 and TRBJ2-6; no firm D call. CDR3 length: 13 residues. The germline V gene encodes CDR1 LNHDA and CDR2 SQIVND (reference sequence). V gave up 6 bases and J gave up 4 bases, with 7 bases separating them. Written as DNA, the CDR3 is TGTGCCAGTAGCGAAACAGGGGCCAACGTCCTGACTTTC. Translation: CASSETGANVLTF.

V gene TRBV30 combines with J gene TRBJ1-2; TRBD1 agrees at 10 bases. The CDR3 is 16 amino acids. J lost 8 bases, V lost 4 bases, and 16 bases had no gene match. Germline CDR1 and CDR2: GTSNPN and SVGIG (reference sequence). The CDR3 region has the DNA TGTGCCTGGACCTCAGGACAGGGGGAGTTTCGGAAGGGCTACACCTTC. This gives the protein CAWTSGQGEFRKGYTF.

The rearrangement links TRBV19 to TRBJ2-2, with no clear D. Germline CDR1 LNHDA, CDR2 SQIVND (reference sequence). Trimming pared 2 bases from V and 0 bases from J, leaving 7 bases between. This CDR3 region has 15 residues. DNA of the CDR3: TGTGCCAGTAGTATATCCAGCCCGAACACCGGGGAGCTGTTTTTT. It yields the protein CASSISSPNTGELFF.

DNA of the CDR3: TGTGCCAGCAGCTTAGTCCCAGTCATGAACACTGAAGCTTTCTTT. Translating gives CASSLVPVMNTEAFF. This sequence joins TRBV7-9 and TRBJ1-1; D is uncertain. Trimming cost V 1 base and J 0 bases, with 9 bases left between them. CDR1 and CDR2 (germline): SEHNR, FQNEAQ (reference sequence). This CDR3 has 15 amino acids.

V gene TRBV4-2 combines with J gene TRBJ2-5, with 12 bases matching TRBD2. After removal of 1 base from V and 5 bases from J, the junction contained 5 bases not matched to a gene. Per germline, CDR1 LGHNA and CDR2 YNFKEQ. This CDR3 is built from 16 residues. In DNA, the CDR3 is TGTGCCAGCAGCCAAGCCCCTAGCGGGGGGGCTGAGACCCAGTACTTC. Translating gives CASSQAPSGGAETQYF.

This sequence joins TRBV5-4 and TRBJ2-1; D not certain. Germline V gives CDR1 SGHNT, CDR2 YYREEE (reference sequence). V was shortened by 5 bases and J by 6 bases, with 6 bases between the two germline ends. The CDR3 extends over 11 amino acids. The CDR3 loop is CASRNINEQFF. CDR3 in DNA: TGTGCCAGCAGGAATATCAATGAGCAGTTCTTC.